Below, 10 T cell receptor beta chains from the same sample are listed, as sequenced in a study of shared clonotypes between healthy human individuals. Naive CD8 cells lacked CD45RO, underwent positive selection for CCR7 and left out terminally differentiated effector memory CD45RA+ cells. The data were produced by immunoSEQ multiplex PCR, yet TCRdb's version contains in-frame clones alone and is incomplete. The table lists roughly 2,000,000 clones, 93% of them singletons, with about 1.7% in the top ten. Sequenced material: naive CD8+ T cells from PBMCs. These receptors came from a man aged 18-30 years in good health. Some clones in this sample may be carry-over from other donors' samples.

V usage is TRBV9 and J usage is TRBJ1-3; D call uncertain. Trimming pared 0 bases from V and 2 bases from J, leaving 9 bases between. CDR1 and CDR2 (germline): SGDLS, YYNGEE. The CDR3 totals 15 residues. CDR3 nucleotides: TGTGCCAGCAGCGTAGGATCAGCTCCTGGAAACACCATATATTTT. The encoded protein is CASSVGSAPGNTIYF.

The J gene is TRBJ2-3, the V gene TRBV5-1, with D possibly matching TRBD1 (6 bases). The CDR3 contains 17 residues. CDR1 is SGHRS, CDR2 YFSETQ, per germline. Trimming cost V 3 bases and J 6 bases, with 23 bases left between them. CDR3: CASSSKQGSDPLDTQYF. CDR3 in DNA: TGCGCCAGCAGCTCCAAACAGGGCTCGGATCCACTTGATACGCAGTATTTT.

This clone was found a few times. V and J are TRBV7-6 and TRBJ2-1, with D possibly matching TRBD2 (6 bases). The CDR3 runs 15 residues. The V end lost 1 base, the J end lost 8 bases, and 15 bases lay between the germline ends. Per germline, CDR1 SGHVS and CDR2 FNYEAQ. CDR3 bases: TGTGCCAGCAGCTTAGGCCTAGCGCCCGCCGATGAGCAGTTCTTC. Amino acids: CASSLGLAPADEQFF.

J is TRBJ2-3 and V is TRBV29-1, with D perhaps TRBD2 (6 bases). The CDR3 consists of 17 residues. Per the germline V gene, CDR1 is SQVTM and CDR2 is ANQGSEA. The V and J ends lost 5 bases and 3 bases respectively, with 24 bases between them. CDR3 sequence (DNA): TGCAGCGTTCAACCTACCGGGAGAAGATTAGGAACAGATACGCAGTATTTT. Translated, it gives CSVQPTGRRLGTDTQYF.

The chain combines TRBV30 with TRBJ2-3; D call uncertain. The germline V and J ends were trimmed by 6 bases and 3 bases, with 16 bases remaining between them. Germline V lookup: CDR1 GTSNPN, CDR2 SVGIG (reference sequence). The CDR3 contains 14 residues. The CDR3 region has the DNA TGTGCCTGCCAACTGGTTGGGCCAACAGATACGCAGTATTTT. Translating it yields CACQLVGPTDTQYF.

The CDR3 bases are TGCGCCAGCAGCCAAGATAGTTGGGGAATTGCGACTAATGAAAAACTGTTTTTT. Encoded protein: CASSQDSWGIATNEKLFF. The V call is TRBV4-3, the J call TRBJ1-4; D is unresolved. Deletions cut 0 bases from V and 2 bases from J, with 16 bases between. This CDR3 has 18 residues. Germline CDR1 is LGHNA and CDR2 is YSLEER.

The chain combines TRBV19 with TRBJ2-7; 10 bases are a match to TRBD1. The V gene's germline CDR1 is LNHDA and CDR2 SQIVND (reference sequence). The CDR3 is 15 residues long. V was pared by 5 bases and J by 5 bases, with 9 bases of the junction left unmatched. Here the CDR3 DNA reads TGTGCCAGTAGTTCGAGGACAGGGGGAAATGACGAGCAGTACTTC. It yields the protein CASSSRTGGNDEQYF.

This chain joins TRBV13 and TRBJ1-2; possible D gene TRBD1, 6 bases. The CDR3 runs 13 residues. Trimming removed 1 base from V and 3 bases from J, with 6 bases in between. CDR1 and CDR2 from the germline V gene are PRHDT and FYEKMQ (reference sequence). In nucleotides, the CDR3 is TGTGCCAGCAGCTTAGCAGGGGACTATGGCTACACCTTC. This sequence encodes CASSLAGDYGYTF.

The rearrangement links TRBV9 to TRBJ2-3; TRBD2 aligns across 11 bases. Germline lookup yields CDR1 SGDLS and CDR2 YYNGEE. This CDR3 region has 21 residues. Trimming cost V 4 bases and J 1 base; bases outside gene matches: 20. CDR3 in DNA: TGTGCCAGCAGCAACCAACAGATGACTAGCGGGAAGGAGGGGGGCACAGATACGCAGTATTTT. This codes for CASSNQQMTSGKEGGTDTQYF.

The chain joins TRBV7-8 to TRBJ2-7, with TRBD2 matching 8 bases. V gave up 3 bases and J gave up 0 bases; unmatched junction bases: 4. CDR1 is SGHVS and CDR2 is FQNEAQ in the germline V gene. The CDR3 runs to 15 residues. For the CDR3, the DNA is TGTGCCAGCAGCTTTATAGCGGGACTCTCCTACGAGCAGTACTTC. Translation gives CASSFIAGLSYEQYF.